This T cell receptor beta chain stems from a study of cytomegalovirus exposure and HLA in healthy donors (dated by TCRdb to about 2017). Regarding the study in general: In an earlier analysis of 550 to 750 of the donors, 276 Gb of sequence data and about 110 million unique TCR beta sequences from approximately 180 million T cells were reported. Around 320 gigabases of sequencing data and 78 million or so unique TCR sequences were included in an early release covering about 700 HLA-typed donors. Among the approximately 420 genotyped donors, approximately 82% belonged to the genetic ancestry cluster associated with self-reported Caucasian donors. The study aimed to test whether signatures of past pathogen exposure could be identified by cataloging public T cell receptors. Using immunosequencing, the study profiled T cell repertoires from around 670 subjects and related those repertoires to cytomegalovirus serostatus. Along with the approximately 650-subject first cohort, a separate validation cohort of around 120 different subjects was used. The study combined high-throughput TCR immunosequencing, statistical association of individual TCRs with disease status, and machine learning to predict cytomegalovirus infection status. In a later analysis, previously published TCR beta repertoires from 670 or so donors were re-analyzed and high-resolution HLA genotyping was added so that TCR occurrence patterns could be studied. The later analysis used no new phenotypic data to find candidate immune exposures, relying instead on TCR beta sequences and their occurrence across donors. An earlier analysis of some 500 of the donors used high-throughput TCR beta sequencing to judge whether each TCR beta V gene segment behaved as functional or pseudogenic. Donor age, sex, ethnicity and CMV serostatus were compiled alongside the repertoire data. In a later genetic analysis, genome-wide SNP genotypes for about three fifths of the roughly 670 donors were used, and that subset was treated as a discovery cohort. Every discovery cohort repertoire had been produced on one sequencing platform. Class I and class II HLA loci were covered by the typing at four-digit resolution. The number of donors typed differed by locus, with roughly 620-640 for A, B, C, DRB1 and DQB1, roughly 520 for DQA1, 600 to 610 for DPA1, and some 450 for DPB1. Roughly 5 DR-DQ haplotypes were treated as single units for association and clustering because of strong linkage in the cohort. Among some 400 genotyped donors of the cohort, an average of approximately 250,000 unique TCR beta nucleotide sequences were sequenced per donor, about a sixth of them non-productive.

V lost 0 bases and J lost 1 base; the stretch between them is 15 bases long. The CDR3 holds 17 amino acids from the cysteine to the phenylalanine. The read is trimmed to its CDR3 DNA, 51 bases read in frame from base 1. CDR1 is given as MGHRA and CDR2 as YSYEKL, both from the germline V gene. Overall results and qualifications from the work: Compared with the roughly 700-donor mean, donors in an Asian-associated ancestry cluster had fewer N-insertions in productive TCRs, according to a later genetic analysis. In this cohort, only TCR beta chains were sequenced, and detectable features were limited by the absence of alpha or paired-chain data. In a later genetic analysis, a missense DCLRE1C variant was associated with V-gene and J-gene trimming of TCR beta chains, and the association was replicated in an independent cohort. An earlier analysis of around 600 of the donors showed that most TCR beta V segments appeared in productive rearrangements either about 87% or about 30% of the time, which broadly matched IMGT annotations. A further reported finding was that TCR beta sequences accurately predicted the HLA-A and HLA-B alleles for most subjects in the first cohort. In a later analysis, HLA-associated TCR beta chains showed more clonal expansion and lower generation probabilities than non-associated chains that were equally common. In a later analysis, the rate of TCR association differed among HLA loci, with DRB1 alleles having the most associated TCRs and HLA-C alleles having the fewest. In vitro tests confirmed that a few of the cytomegalovirus-associated TCR beta chains recognize cytomegalovirus antigens. Cytomegalovirus status was reported to be diagnosed by the classifier with high specificity and sensitivity in both the original and validation cohorts. Because counts were too low, 15 to 20 rarely observed V segments, including chromosome 9 orphons, were left out of the earlier analysis of approximately 580 of the donors. The authors suggested that the approach could potentially be extended to other disease states and immunological phenotypes. A cluster of highly shared sequence variants was judged likely to represent a technical artifact of the sequencing pipeline. Correlated functional status among segregating V segments might be attributable to linkage disequilibrium, but an unknown experimental factor could not be ruled out. Immune exposure information for the cohort was limited to CMV serostatus. Several of the top co-occurrence clusters appeared to be linked to parvovirus B19, influenza, CMV and Epstein-Barr virus, according to a later analysis. Most CMV-associated TCR beta chains appeared to be HLA-restricted in a later analysis, and the HLA associations seemed to be driven largely by CMV exposure. While some public TCRs were present in many individuals, most TCR sequences turned up only very rarely across donors. In a later analysis, 16,951 TCR beta sequences were associated with specific HLA alleles at a false discovery rate of 0.05. Sequencing depth was assumed to be roughly uniform across donors in the presence/absence analyses, though that assumption may not hold. Because the 87-base-pair reads could not distinguish some IMGT-functional V segments, including TRBV6-2 and TRBV6-3, those segments were excluded. When HLA alleles, especially DR and DQ, strongly co-occurred, TCR associations were difficult to assign to individual alleles. Because some donors lacked HLA typing at each locus, the association tests relied only on the typed subset. In the study, around 150 TCR beta chains were listed as associated with cytomegalovirus.

The library relied on the immunoSEQ multiplex PCR assay. A mixture of 60 forward primers for TCR Vbeta segments and 13 reverse primers for TCR Jbeta segments was used in the multiplex PCR. The CDR3 region of rearranged TCR beta genes was amplified from genomic DNA by a multiplex PCR assay. On the Illumina HiSeq System, the amplified TCR beta libraries were sequenced as 87-base-pair reads. Per the authors' processing: A later analysis tallied 75 million to 85 million unique TCR beta chains across the 660 or so repertoires, and 10 million to 11 million of those chains were shared by two or more donors. A nearest-neighbor algorithm error-corrected the raw reads and collapsed the reads into unique sequences, merging closely related sequences to remove PCR and sequencing errors. Alignment of CDR3 sequences to IMGT reference sequences was used to assign V, D and J gene segments. Each retained sequence needed at least a six-nucleotide match to both a V gene segment and a J gene segment. Rearrangements were called productive when the CDR3 lacked stop codons and stayed in frame with V and J; all others were non-productive. CDR3 was defined by IMGT convention, running from the second conserved V-encoded cysteine to the conserved J-encoded phenylalanine. The earlier analysis of about 500 of the donors excluded sequences that lacked an unambiguous match to a single V gene segment. An earlier analysis of several hundred of the donors called V segments functional above 56.7% productive rearrangements and segregating when the between-donor standard deviation exceeded 5%. A statistical classification framework was built to diagnose cytomegalovirus status from the catalog of TCR beta chain sequences. A later analysis assigned V and J genes by comparing TCR nucleotide sequences with IMGT/GENE-DB human TR gene sequences. Using the TCRdist pipeline, a later analysis assigned CDR3 sequences along with most-parsimonious VDJ recombination scenarios. In a later analysis, each TCR beta chain was defined by its CDR3 amino acid sequence together with its V-gene family, and reads without a unique V-gene family were excluded. In a later analysis, some 600 highly shared, low-generation-probability nucleotide sequences were removed to address suspected cross-contamination and a sequencing artifact. A later analysis calculated a clonal expansion index for each public chain from normalized within-repertoire ranks of inferred template counts. Generation probabilities in a later analysis came from a VDJ recombination model fitted to out-of-frame rearrangements, and those results were checked against IGoR. In a later analysis, hypergeometric tests were used to score TCR-TCR, TCR-HLA and TCR-CMV co-occurrence, with a repertoire-size bias correction applied to TCR pairs. False discovery rates were estimated in a later analysis by permuting HLA or CMV assignments 20 times. In a later analysis, co-occurring TCRs were grouped using DBSCAN, with TCRdist sequence similarity added in when clustering inside HLA-allele-positive subsets. Repertoires with fewer than 30,000 or more than 120,000 public chains were left out of co-occurrence clustering, as were about 5 repertoires with anomalous nucleotide sharing. TCRdb holds this immuneACCESS table with in-frame rearrangements only. Some clones are missing; in checked studies, unresolved V genes explain under half, and the rest has no known cause. D and trimming were read from the DNA, whereas the V and J calls and clone size are those reported in that table. This sample holds about 140,000 clones; 70% to 85% were observed only once. The ten largest make up about 1.5% of the sample.

The cohort comprised 666 healthy bone marrow donors. All cohort members were sampled while nominally healthy, although unrecorded immune exposures were likely present. The donor was CMV seropositive and was included in the group of 250 to 300 seropositive cohort members. Every donor gave a peripheral blood sample, and the peripheral blood mononuclear cells from that sample were used for TCR beta sequencing. The Qiagen DNeasy Blood Extraction Kit was used to extract genomic DNA from the blood cell samples. This clone was recorded a few times. This receptor's antigen is unknown. Base qualities are not provided; no much larger clone lies one nucleotide away.

Sequences were obtained from PBMCs. The rearranged segments are TRBV4-1 and TRBJ1-1; the D segment could be TRBD1, given 6 matching bases. This clonotype was sampled from a man aged 25-45 years in good health and CMV-seropositive. The base sequence is TGCGCCAGCAGCCAAGATCCCCTGGGGGCCGGGAACACTGAAGCTTTCTTT. The translation is CASSQDPLGAGNTEAFF.